These 19 T cell receptor beta chains were all obtained from the same sample, sequenced in a study of radiation and T cells in renal cell carcinoma. Assay: immunoSEQ multiplex PCR; the TCRdb copy retains only in-frame clones and omits some. This sample yields approximately 21,000 clones, of which roughly 53% are seen a single time; about 20% belongs to the top ten. The treatment denotes: treatment-naive control, cytoreductive nephrectomy. Here the sequenced sample was tumor tissue, taken from a patient whose treatment was nephrectomy without radiotherapy. Receptor source: a human donor with renal cell carcinoma.

This clone came up a few times. The gene calls are TRBV18 and TRBJ1-6, with no clear D. Trimming left V 3 bases short and J 5 bases short, with 8 bases between. The CDR3 loop spans 14 amino acids. Germline CDR1 KGHSH, CDR2 LQKENI. The CDR3 DNA sequence: TGTGCCAGCTCACCCTTGGCAGATAATTCACCCCTCCACTTT. This sequence encodes CASSPLADNSPLHF.

This clone is labeled medium-sized. This chain uses TRBV6-1 with TRBJ2-7; D perhaps matches TRBD2 (6 bases). This CDR3 spans 13 amino acids. Germline CDR1 MNHNS, CDR2 SASEGT. Trimming cost V 6 bases and J 4 bases, with 13 bases left between them. This chain's CDR3 is CASRDPGLYEQYF. CDR3 nucleotide sequence: TGTGCCAGCAGAGACCCGGGACTTTACGAGCAGTACTTC.

In this sample, this clone turned up once. The gene calls are TRBV7-2 and TRBJ2-7; the match to TRBD1 covers 7 bases. The junction had 10 bases not matched to a gene; V was cut back by 3 bases and J by 5 bases. CDR3 length: 15 amino acids. The germline gives CDR1 SGHTA, CDR2 FQGNSA. CDR3 protein: CASSFTGAYPDEQYF. DNA of the CDR3: TGTGCCAGCAGCTTTACAGGGGCCTATCCCGACGAGCAGTACTTC.

This clone was picked up a small number of times. The chain links TRBV4-3 to TRBJ2-3; D gene unclear. Germline-derived CDR1 and CDR2 are LGHNA and YSLEER. The CDR3 sequence is 13 residues long. Trimming took off 1 base at V and 9 bases at J, with 11 bases between the two ends. In nucleotides, the CDR3 is TGCGCCAGCAGCCAAGTCTTCGCTGCGACGCAGTATTTT. Translated, it gives CASSQVFAATQYF.

This chain links TRBV7-6 with TRBJ2-1; maybe TRBD2 (6 bases). Germline V CDR1 and CDR2: SGHVS, FNYEAQ. The CDR3 spans 12 residues. The ends were cut back, 4 bases at V and 10 bases at J, with 11 bases in the middle. CDR3 in amino acids: CASSSGRGEQFF. Here the CDR3 DNA reads TGTGCCAGCAGCTCGGGACGGGGGGAGCAGTTCTTC.

The J gene is TRBJ1-2, the V gene TRBV7-8, with a weak D call TRBD1 (5 bases). Trimming cost V 5 bases and J 5 bases, with 15 bases left between them. Germline loops: CDR1 SGHVS, CDR2 FQNEAQ. The CDR3 length is 14 residues. The CDR3 reads CASSIGTELYGYTF. The CDR3 bases are TGTGCCAGCAGCATCGGGACGGAGCTATATGGCTACACCTTC.

The J gene is TRBJ1-1, the V gene TRBV5-1; 8 bases line up with TRBD1. V was clipped by 4 bases and J by 4 bases; unmatched bases: 9. The CDR3 spans 15 residues. Germline V gives CDR1 SGHRS, CDR2 YFSETQ. The CDR3 DNA reads as TGCGCCAGCAGCCCTGCAGGGGGCGCGAGCACTGAAGCTTTCTTT. It encodes CASSPAGGASTEAFF.

Concerning this clone: This CDR3 is also generated by other DNA sequences in the sample. The chain uses TRBV19 and TRBJ1-5; no firm D call. V lost 3 bases, J lost 2 bases, and 5 bases lay in between. This CDR3 comprises 13 residues. Germline-derived CDR1 and CDR2 are LNHDA and SQIVND (reference sequence). The chain's CDR3 is CASSIIGNQPQHF. The CDR3 DNA sequence: TGTGCCAGTAGTATCATCGGCAATCAGCCCCAGCATTTT.

This clone has only a few counts. The chain uses TRBV9 and TRBJ1-6, with TRBD1 identical over 8 bases. The CDR3 loop spans 14 amino acids. Germline V CDR1 and CDR2: SGDLS, YYNGEE. J gave up 7 bases and V 3 bases, and 3 bases lay outside the gene matches. The CDR3 region has the DNA TGTGCCAGCAGCGCACAGGGGGGAAATTCACCCCTCCACTTT. As protein: CASSAQGGNSPLHF.

V gene TRBV9 combines with J gene TRBJ2-5; 10 positions agree with TRBD1. With V trimmed by 4 bases and J by 2 bases, 8 bases remained unmatched. The CDR3 extends over 16 amino acids. Looked up from germline, CDR1 is SGDLS and CDR2 is YYNGEE. The CDR3 coding sequence is TGTGCCAGCAGCCCGGGACAGGGGATGAGGCAAGAGACCCAGTACTTC. It encodes CASSPGQGMRQETQYF.

In nucleotides, the CDR3 is TGTGCCAGCAGTCATTGGACAGGTACAGAGACCCAGTACTTC. Residues: CASSHWTGTETQYF. The chain recombines TRBV6-1 with TRBJ2-5, with 7 bases fitting TRBD1. Looked up from germline, CDR1 is MNHNS and CDR2 is SASEGT. The CDR3 totals 14 residues. The J segment lost 4 bases and the V segment lost 5 bases, leaving 7 bases of the junction unmatched.

V and J are TRBV5-6 and TRBJ2-1; unclear D gene. V dropped 1 base and J dropped 4 bases, with 3 bases sitting between them. The CDR3 is 12 residues long. Germline V gives CDR1 SGHDT, CDR2 YYEEEE. The CDR3 spells CASSLLYNEQFF. CDR3 bases: TGTGCCAGCAGCTTGTTGTACAATGAGCAGTTCTTC.

This chain connects TRBV2 to TRBJ1-5; TRBD1 agrees at 9 bases. V shed 7 bases and J 4 bases; nucleotides not matched to a gene: 17. This CDR3 is built from 18 residues. Germline loops: CDR1 SNHLY, CDR2 FYNNEI. CDR3 in amino acids: CASNKGDRVGIDNQPQHF. In DNA, the CDR3 is TGTGCCAGCAACAAAGGGGACAGGGTGGGGATCGATAATCAGCCCCAGCATTTT.

The chain recombines TRBV7-8 with TRBJ1-6; D gene ambiguous. Germline values: CDR1 SGHVS, CDR2 FQNEAQ. Trimming stripped 0 bases from V and 0 bases from J, with 6 bases between. The CDR3 loop spans 16 amino acids. CDR3 sequence (DNA): TGTGCCAGCAGCTTAGCTGAGGACTCCTATAATTCACCCCTCCACTTT. Residues: CASSLAEDSYNSPLHF. Looking up the rest from reference TRBV7-8 and TRBJ1-6 gives the full variable domain: GAGVSQSPRYKVAKRGQDVALRCDPISGHVSLFWYQQALGQGPEFLTYFQNEAQLDKSGLPSDRFFAERPEGSVSTLKIQRTQQEDSAVYLCASSLAEDSYNSPLHFGNGTRLTVT.

The genes are TRBV27 and TRBJ2-1; 9 bases are shared with TRBD1. CDR3 length: 18 amino acids. Germline V gene data show CDR1 as MNHEY and CDR2 as SMNVEV (reference sequence). Germline trimming cut 4 bases from V and 4 bases from J; bases unmatched to any gene: 14. CDR3 DNA: TGTGCCAGCAGTTCCCCGGGACAGGGACAGAAACCTTACAATGAGCAGTTCTTC. Encoded protein: CASSSPGQGQKPYNEQFF.

J is TRBJ1-2 and V is TRBV27, with unresolved D. The CDR3 runs to 15 residues. Germline CDR1 is MNHEY and CDR2 is SMNVEV (reference sequence). Trimming pared 6 bases from V and 8 bases from J, leaving 22 bases between. CDR3 sequence reads: CASSGLGPILGGYTF. CDR3 DNA sequence: TGTGCCAGCAGCGGACTTGGACCGATTCTCGGAGGCTACACCTTC.

In its sample, this clone was seen a few times. This chain links TRBV2 with TRBJ2-7; D is uncertain. V was clipped by 6 bases and J by 0 bases, with 6 bases between them. Germline V gives CDR1 SNHLY, CDR2 FYNNEI. The CDR3 spans 12 residues. In DNA form, the CDR3 reads TGTGCCAGCAGGGGCAGCTCCTACGAGCAGTACTTC. This translates into CASRGSSYEQYF.

This clone came up a few times. The chain employs TRBV6-5 and TRBJ2-3; D perhaps matches TRBD2 (5 bases). The germline V gene encodes CDR1 MNHEY and CDR2 SVGAGI. CDR3 length: 15 amino acids. V was shortened by 4 bases and J by 2 bases, with 13 bases between the two germline ends. CDR3 nucleotide sequence: TGTGCCAGCAGTTCCTCCGCCGGGGTCACAGATACGCAGTATTTT. As protein: CASSSSAGVTDTQYF.

CDR3 sequence: CSAIELRTGSTEAFF. As DNA, the CDR3 is TGCAGCGCAATCGAGCTAAGGACAGGCAGCACTGAAGCTTTCTTT. The rearrangement links TRBV29-1 to TRBJ1-1, with TRBD1 matching 7 bases. The CDR3 runs 15 residues. From germline, CDR1 is SQVTM and CDR2 ANQGSEA. With V trimmed by 7 bases and J by 4 bases, 15 bases remained unmatched. Full variable domain (outside the CDR3, taken from reference TRBV29-1 and TRBJ1-1): SAVISQKPSRDICQRGTSLTIQCQVDSQVTMMFWYRQQPGQSLTLIATANQGSEATYESGFVIDKFPISRPNLTFSTLTVSNMSPEDSSIYLCSAIELRTGSTEAFFGQGTRLTVV.